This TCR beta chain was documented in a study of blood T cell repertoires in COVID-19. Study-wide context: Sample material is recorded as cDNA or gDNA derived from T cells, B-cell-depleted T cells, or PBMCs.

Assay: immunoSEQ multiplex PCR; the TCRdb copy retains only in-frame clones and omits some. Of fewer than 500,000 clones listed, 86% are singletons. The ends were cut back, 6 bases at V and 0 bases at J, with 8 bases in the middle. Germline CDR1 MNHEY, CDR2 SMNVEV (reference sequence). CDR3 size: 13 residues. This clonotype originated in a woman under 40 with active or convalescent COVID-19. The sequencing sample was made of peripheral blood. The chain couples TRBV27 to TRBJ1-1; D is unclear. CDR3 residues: CASSPLMNTEAFF. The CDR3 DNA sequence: TGTGCCAGCAGCCCTCTTATGAACACTGAAGCTTTCTTT.